These 4 T cell receptor beta chains were sequenced from one sample in a study of CD8 T cells in ankylosing spondylitis. For these receptors, no antigen is known. General observations from the study: Roughly eight highly homologous variants made up a TCR beta motif that seemed to typify ankylosing spondylitis blood.

TCRdb reprocessed the 5' RACE reads via MiXCR and lists one record per CDR3 protein. Altogether more than 250,000 distinct CDR3 sequences are present, 8% being singletons, with the ten largest covering less than 15%. The sequenced sample was blood, either unsorted or a sorted T cell fraction (not recorded which). These receptors were collected from a male donor with ankylosing spondylitis.

This rearrangement joins TRBV11-2 to TRBJ2-5, with D perhaps TRBD1 or TRBD2 (5 bases each). Germline V gene lookup returns CDR1 SGHAT and CDR2 FQNNGV. V was pared by 3 bases and J by 5 bases, with 10 bases between. The length of the CDR3 is 13 residues. CDR3 sequence (DNA): TGTGCCAGCAGCTTCGGGGCGCGGGAGACCCAGTACTTC. Translated: CASSFGARETQYF.

The rearrangement joins TRBV2 to TRBJ2-3; possibly TRBD1 for D (6 bases). V lost 7 bases to trimming and J lost 4 bases, with 21 bases between them. This CDR3 contains 16 residues. Germline values: CDR1 SNHLY, CDR2 FYNNEI. CDR3 sequence: CASINVGTSAADTQYF. As DNA, the CDR3 is TGTGCCAGCATTAACGTCGGGACATCCGCGGCAGATACGCAGTATTTT.

This clonotype was counted only a few times. V is TRBV20-1 and J is TRBJ2-1; weak D call: TRBD1 (7 bases). The CDR3 length is 17 residues. Trimming removed 0 bases at V and 3 bases at J, with 18 bases between. Germline assignment: CDR1 DFQATT and CDR2 SNEGSKA (reference sequence). For the CDR3, the DNA is TGCAGTGCTAGAGAGAAACAACAGGGGAGGATCTACAATGAGCAGTTCTTC. Translating it yields CSAREKQQGRIYNEQFF.

The genes are TRBV7-6 and TRBJ2-2; D may be TRBD1 (6 bases). The CDR3 covers 16 residues. CDR1 and CDR2 (germline): SGHVS, FNYEAQ. V lost 6 bases and J lost 6, with 20 bases in between. DNA for the CDR3: TGTGCCAGCAGGACCCCCGGGACATGGCTACCCGGGGAGCTGTTTTTT. It is translated as CASRTPGTWLPGELFF.